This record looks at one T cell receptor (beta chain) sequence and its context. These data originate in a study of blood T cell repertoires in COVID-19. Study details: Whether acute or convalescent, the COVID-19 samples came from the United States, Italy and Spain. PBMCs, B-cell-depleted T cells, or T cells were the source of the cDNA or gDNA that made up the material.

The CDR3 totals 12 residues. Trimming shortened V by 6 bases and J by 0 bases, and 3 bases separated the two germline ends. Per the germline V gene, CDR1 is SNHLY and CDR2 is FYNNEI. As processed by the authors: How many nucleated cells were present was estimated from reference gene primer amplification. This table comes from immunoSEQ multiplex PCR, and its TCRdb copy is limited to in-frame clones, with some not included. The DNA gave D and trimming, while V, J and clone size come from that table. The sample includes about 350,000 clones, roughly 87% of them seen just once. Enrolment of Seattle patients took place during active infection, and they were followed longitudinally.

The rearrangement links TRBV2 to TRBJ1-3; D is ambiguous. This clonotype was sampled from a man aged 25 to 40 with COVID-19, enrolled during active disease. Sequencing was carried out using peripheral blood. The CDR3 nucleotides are TGTGCCAGCAGGTACTCTGGAAACACCATATATTTT. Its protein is CASRYSGNTIYF.